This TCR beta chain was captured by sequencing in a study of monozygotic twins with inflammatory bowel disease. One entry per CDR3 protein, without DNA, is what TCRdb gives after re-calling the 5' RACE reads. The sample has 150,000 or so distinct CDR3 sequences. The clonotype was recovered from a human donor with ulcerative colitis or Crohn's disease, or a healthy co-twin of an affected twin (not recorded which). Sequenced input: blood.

Here the CDR3 reads CASSLGKKAETQYF. The rearrangement joins TRBV7-9 to TRBJ2-5. The CDR3 contains 14 residues. Germline V gene sequence: CDR1 SEHNR, CDR2 FQNEAQ (reference sequence).